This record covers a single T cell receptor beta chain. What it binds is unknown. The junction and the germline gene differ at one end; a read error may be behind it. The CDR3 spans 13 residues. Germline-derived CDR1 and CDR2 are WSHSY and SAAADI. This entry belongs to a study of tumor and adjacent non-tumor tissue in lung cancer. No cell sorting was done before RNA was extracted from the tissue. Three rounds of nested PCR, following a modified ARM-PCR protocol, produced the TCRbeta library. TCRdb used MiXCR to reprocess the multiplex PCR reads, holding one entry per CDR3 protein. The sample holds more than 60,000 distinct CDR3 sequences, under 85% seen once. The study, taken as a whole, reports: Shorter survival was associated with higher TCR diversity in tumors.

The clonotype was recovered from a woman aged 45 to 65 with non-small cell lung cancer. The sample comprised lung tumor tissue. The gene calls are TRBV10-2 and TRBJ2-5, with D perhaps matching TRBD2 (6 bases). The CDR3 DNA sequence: TGCACCAGCAGTGAACGGGAGCACGAAACCCAGTACTTC. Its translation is CTSSEREHETQYF.